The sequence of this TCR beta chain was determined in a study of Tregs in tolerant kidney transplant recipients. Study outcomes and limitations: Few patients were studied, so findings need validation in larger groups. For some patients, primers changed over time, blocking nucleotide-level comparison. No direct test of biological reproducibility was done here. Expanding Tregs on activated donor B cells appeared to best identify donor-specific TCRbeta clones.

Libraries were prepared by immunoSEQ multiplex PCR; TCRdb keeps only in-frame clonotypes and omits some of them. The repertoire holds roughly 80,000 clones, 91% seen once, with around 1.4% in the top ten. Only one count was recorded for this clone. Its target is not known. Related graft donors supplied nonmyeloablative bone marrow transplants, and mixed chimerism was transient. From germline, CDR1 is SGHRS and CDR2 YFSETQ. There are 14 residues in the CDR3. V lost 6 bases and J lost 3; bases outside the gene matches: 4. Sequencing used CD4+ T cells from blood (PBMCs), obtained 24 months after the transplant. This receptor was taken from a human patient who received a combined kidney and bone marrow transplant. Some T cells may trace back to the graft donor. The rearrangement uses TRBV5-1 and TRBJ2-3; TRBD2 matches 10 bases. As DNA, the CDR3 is TGCGCCAGCAAAAGCGGGGGGGCGACAGATACGCAGTATTTT. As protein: CASKSGGATDTQYF. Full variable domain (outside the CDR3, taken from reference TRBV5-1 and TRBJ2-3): KAGVTQTPRYLIKTRGQQVTLSCSPISGHRSVSWYQQTPGQGLQFLFEYFSETQRNKGNFPGRFSGRQFSNSRSEMNVSTLELGDSALYLCASKSGGATDTQYFGPGTRLTVL.